The clone carrying this T cell receptor (beta chain) was detected ten times or more. The antigen remains undetermined. This record belongs to a study of CD8+CD57+ T cells in acquired aplastic anemia. Across the whole study: Sorted CD4+ and CD8+ cell DNA averaged about 3 ug.

This CDR3 has 11 residues. Trimming took 6 bases from V and 3 from J; bases not matched to a gene: 1. Germline CDR1 is DFQATT and CDR2 is SNEGSKA (reference sequence). The authors sequenced patients whose flow cytometry had shown CD8+CD57+ cell expansion. No therapy had been given to the patients at the time of blood sampling. TCR beta VDJ and CDR3 were profiled, and genomic DNA was the template. TCRdb fed the reads into MiXCR, producing one record per CDR3 protein. The sample contains fewer than 200,000 distinct CDR3 sequences, roughly 48% of which appear only once. General study points: Patients and controls were found to share roughly 31 CD8+ CDR3 sequences. Significance was not reached for CD8+ Simpson's diversity between patients and controls.

The genes are TRBV20-1 and TRBJ1-2; 7 positions agree with TRBD1. Sequencing was carried out using sorted CD4+, CD8+, or CD8+CD57+ T cells (not recorded which) from PBMCs. The sequence was collected from a human donor with aplastic anemia. In nucleotides, the CDR3 is TGCAGTGCGGGGACAGACTATGGCTACACCTTC. It yields the protein CSAGTDYGYTF.